This T cell receptor (beta chain) stems from a study of shared clonotypes between healthy human individuals. Study conclusions and caveats: What limited the represented genetic and exposure-history diversity was the small number of donors.

This clone has just a few counts. The antigen is unknown. Recent acute infections and vaccinations were absent in the healthy HIV-negative adult donors. Caucasian adults residing in Nashville, Tennessee made up all the donors. Unsorted samples drew genomic DNA from approximately 90 million PBMCs. The CDR3 totals 13 residues. CDR1 and CDR2 (germline): SGHRS, YFSETQ. The V gene end was trimmed by 5 bases and the J gene end by 0 bases; junction bases not matched to a gene: 1. Method: immunoSEQ multiplex PCR; TCRdb's copy keeps in-frame clones and lacks some. Of 450,000 to 550,000 clones listed, 70% to 80% are singletons.

The sequencing sample was made of PBMCs. V is TRBV5-1 and J is TRBJ1-1; 7 nucleotides line up with TRBD1. The clonotype originates from a woman in her forties in good health. Some clones in this sample may be carry-over from other donors' samples. CDR3 bases: TGCGCCAGCAGAGGGGGCCTGAACACTGAAGCTTTCTTT. The encoded protein is CASRGGLNTEAFF.